The clone carrying this T cell receptor beta chain was detected ten times or more. TCRdb reprocessed the RT-PCR reads via MiXCR and lists one record per CDR3 protein. The repertoire holds about 650,000 distinct CDR3 sequences, with approximately 15% as singletons. The sample belongs to a study of response to subunit inactivated influenza vaccine. The CDR3 consists of 14 residues. After removal of 1 base from V and 2 bases from J, the junction contained 2 bases not matched to a gene. CDR1 is SGHAT and CDR2 is FQNNGV in the germline V gene. This sequence originates from a man between 45 and 60 years old who received an inactivated influenza vaccine. The sample was PBMCs from blood, taken 14 to 15 days before vaccination. The chain uses TRBV11-2 and TRBJ2-7; 7 nucleotides line up with TRBD1. The DNA for the CDR3 is TGTGCCAGCAGCTTAGCGGGGACAGCCTACGAGCAGTACTTC. It translates to CASSLAGTAYEQYF.